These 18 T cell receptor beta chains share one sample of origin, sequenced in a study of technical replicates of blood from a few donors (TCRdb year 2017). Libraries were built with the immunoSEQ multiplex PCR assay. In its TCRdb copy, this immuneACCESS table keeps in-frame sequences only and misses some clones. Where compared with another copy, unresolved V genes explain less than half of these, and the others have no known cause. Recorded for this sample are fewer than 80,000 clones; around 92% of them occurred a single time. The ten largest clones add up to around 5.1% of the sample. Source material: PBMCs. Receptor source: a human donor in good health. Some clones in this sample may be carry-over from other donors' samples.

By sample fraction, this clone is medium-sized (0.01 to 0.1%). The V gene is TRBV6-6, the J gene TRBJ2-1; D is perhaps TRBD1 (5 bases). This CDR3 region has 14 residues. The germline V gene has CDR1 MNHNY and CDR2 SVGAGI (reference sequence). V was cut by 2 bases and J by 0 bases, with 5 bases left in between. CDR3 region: CASSYQGSYNEQFF. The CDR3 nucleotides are TGTGCCAGCAGTTACCAGGGCTCCTACAATGAGCAGTTCTTC.

The CDR3 loop reads CASSLGDRDNEQFF. The CDR3 coding sequence is TGTGCCAGCAGCTTAGGCGACAGGGACAATGAGCAGTTCTTC. The chain links TRBV7-9 to TRBJ2-1, with 7 bases matching TRBD1. This CDR3 has 14 residues. Trimming took 1 base from V and 5 from J; bases not matched to a gene: 2. Germline CDR1 is SEHNR and CDR2 is FQNEAQ (reference sequence).

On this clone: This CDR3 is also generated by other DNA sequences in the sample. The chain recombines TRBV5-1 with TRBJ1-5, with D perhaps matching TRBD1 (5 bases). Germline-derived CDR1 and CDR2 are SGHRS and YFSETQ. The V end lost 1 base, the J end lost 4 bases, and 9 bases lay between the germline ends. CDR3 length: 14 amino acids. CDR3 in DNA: TGCGCCAGCAGCTTGTCTGGGGGGAATCAGCCCCAGCATTTT. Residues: CASSLSGGNQPQHF.

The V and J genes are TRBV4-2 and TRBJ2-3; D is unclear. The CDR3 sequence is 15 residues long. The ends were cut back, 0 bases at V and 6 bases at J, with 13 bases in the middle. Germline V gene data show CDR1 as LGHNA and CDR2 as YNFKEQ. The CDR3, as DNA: TGTGCCAGCAGCCAAGATGCCTTCTCTACCGATACGCAGTATTTT. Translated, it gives CASSQDAFSTDTQYF.

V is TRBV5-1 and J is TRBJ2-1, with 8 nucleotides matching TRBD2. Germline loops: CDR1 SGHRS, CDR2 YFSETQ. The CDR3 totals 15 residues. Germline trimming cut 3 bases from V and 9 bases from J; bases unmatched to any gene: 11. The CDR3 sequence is CASSSLSGLVAEQFF. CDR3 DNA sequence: TGCGCCAGCAGCTCCCTGTCGGGACTAGTTGCTGAGCAGTTCTTC. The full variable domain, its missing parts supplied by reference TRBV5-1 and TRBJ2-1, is KAGVTQTPRYLIKTRGQQVTLSCSPISGHRSVSWYQQTPGQGLQFLFEYFSETQRNKGNFPGRFSGRQFSNSRSEMNVSTLELGDSALYLCASSSLSGLVAEQFFGPGTRLTVL.

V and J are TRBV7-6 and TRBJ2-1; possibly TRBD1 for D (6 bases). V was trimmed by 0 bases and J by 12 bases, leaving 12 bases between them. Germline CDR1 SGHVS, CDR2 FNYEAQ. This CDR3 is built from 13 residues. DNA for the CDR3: TGTGCCAGCAGCTTAGCGAACAGGGATGGGCAGTTCTTC. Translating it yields CASSLANRDGQFF.

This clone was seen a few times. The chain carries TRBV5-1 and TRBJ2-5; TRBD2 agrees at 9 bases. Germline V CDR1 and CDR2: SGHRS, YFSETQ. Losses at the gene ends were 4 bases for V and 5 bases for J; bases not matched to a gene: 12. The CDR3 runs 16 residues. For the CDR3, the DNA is TGCGCCAGCAGCCCGAGGGTAGCGGGGGCGCACGAGACCCAGTACTTC. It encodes CASSPRVAGAHETQYF.

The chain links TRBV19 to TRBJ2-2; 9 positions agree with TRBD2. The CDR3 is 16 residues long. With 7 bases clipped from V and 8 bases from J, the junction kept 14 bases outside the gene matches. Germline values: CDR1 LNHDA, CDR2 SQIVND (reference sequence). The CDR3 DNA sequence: TGTGCCAGTACCCCGTCTTTTGCGGGAGGGCCGGGGGAGCTGTTTTTT. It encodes CASTPSFAGGPGELFF.

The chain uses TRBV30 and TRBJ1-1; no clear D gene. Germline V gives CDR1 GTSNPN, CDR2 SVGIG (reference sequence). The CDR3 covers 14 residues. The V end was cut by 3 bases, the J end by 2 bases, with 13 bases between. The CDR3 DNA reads TGTGCCTGGAGACTCCCCGGTTCCAACACTGAAGCTTTCTTT. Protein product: CAWRLPGSNTEAFF.

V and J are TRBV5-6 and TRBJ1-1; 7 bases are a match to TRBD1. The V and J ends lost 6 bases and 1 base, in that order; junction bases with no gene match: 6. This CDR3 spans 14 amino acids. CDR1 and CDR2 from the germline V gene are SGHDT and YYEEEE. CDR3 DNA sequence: TGTGCCAGCACCCGGACAGGCTCGAACACTGAAGCTTTCTTT. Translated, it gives CASTRTGSNTEAFF. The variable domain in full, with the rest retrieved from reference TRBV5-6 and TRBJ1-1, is DAGVTQSPTHLIKTRGQQVTLRCSPKSGHDTVSWYQQALGQGPQFIFQYYEEEERQRGNFPDRFSGHQFPNYSSELNVNALLLGDSALYLCASTRTGSNTEAFFGQGTRLTVV.

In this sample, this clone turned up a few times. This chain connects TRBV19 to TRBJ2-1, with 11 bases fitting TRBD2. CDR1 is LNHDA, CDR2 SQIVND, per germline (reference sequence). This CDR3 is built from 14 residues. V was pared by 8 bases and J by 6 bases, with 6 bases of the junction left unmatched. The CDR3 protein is CASRIAGGPNEQFF. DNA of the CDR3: TGTGCCAGTCGAATAGCGGGAGGGCCCAATGAGCAGTTCTTC. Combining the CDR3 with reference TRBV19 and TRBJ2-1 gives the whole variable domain DGGITQSPKYLFRKEGQNVTLSCEQNLNHDAMYWYRQDPGQGLRLIYYSQIVNDFQKGDIAEGYSVSREKKESFPLTVTSAQKNPTAFYLCASRIAGGPNEQFFGPGTRLTVL.

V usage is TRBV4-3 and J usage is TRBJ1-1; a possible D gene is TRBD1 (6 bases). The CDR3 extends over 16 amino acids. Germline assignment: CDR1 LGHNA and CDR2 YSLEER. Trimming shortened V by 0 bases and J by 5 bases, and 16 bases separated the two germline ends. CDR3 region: CASSQDLGGPGTEAFF. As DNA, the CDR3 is TGCGCCAGCAGCCAAGATCTGGGGGGGCCGGGGACTGAAGCTTTCTTT.

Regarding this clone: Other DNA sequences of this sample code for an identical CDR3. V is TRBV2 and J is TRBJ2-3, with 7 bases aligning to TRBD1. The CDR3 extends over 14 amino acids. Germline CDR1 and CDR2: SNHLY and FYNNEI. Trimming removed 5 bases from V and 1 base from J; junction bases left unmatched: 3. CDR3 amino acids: CASSRQGRTDTQYF. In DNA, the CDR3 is TGTGCCAGCAGTAGACAGGGCCGCACAGATACGCAGTATTTT.

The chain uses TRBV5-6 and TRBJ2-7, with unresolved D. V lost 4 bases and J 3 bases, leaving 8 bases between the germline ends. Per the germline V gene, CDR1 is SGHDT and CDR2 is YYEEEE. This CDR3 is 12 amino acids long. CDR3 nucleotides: TGTGCCAGCAGCCAGTCGGGCTACGAGCAGTACTTC. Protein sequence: CASSQSGYEQYF.

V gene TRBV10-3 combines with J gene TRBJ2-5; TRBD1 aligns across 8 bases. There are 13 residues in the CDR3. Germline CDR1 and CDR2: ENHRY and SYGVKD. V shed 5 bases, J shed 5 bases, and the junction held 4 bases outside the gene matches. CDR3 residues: CAISTRGRETQYF. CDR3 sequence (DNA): TGTGCCATCAGTACCAGGGGGCGGGAGACCCAGTACTTC.

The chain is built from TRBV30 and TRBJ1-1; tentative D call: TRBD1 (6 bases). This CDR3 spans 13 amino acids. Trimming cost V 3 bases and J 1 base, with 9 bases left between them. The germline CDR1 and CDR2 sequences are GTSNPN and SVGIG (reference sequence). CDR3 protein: CAWRTGSNTEAFF. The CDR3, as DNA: TGTGCCTGGAGGACAGGCTCGAACACTGAAGCTTTCTTT.

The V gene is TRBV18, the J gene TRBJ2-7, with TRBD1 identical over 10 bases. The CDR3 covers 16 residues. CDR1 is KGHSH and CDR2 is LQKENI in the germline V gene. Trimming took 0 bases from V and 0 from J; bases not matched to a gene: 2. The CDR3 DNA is TGTGCCAGCTCACCACCGGGACAGGGGATCTCCTACGAGCAGTACTTC. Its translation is CASSPPGQGISYEQYF.

CDR3 sequence: CASRALTGMNTEAFF. CDR3 sequence (DNA): TGTGCCAGTAGAGCCTTGACAGGGATGAACACTGAAGCTTTCTTT. The chain has TRBV19 and TRBJ1-1, with 7 bases that match TRBD1. In germline, CDR1 is LNHDA, CDR2 SQIVND (reference sequence). The ends lost 6 bases at V and 0 bases at J; junction bases unmatched: 7. There are 15 residues in the CDR3.